The 12 T cell receptor beta chains below all came from one sample that was sequenced in a study of CD8 T cells in Susac syndrome. Random hexamers primed reverse transcription of about 0.45 to 1 ug RNA. TCRdb itself ran the immunoSEQ multiplex PCR reads through MiXCR, one entry per CDR3 protein. The repertoire consists of hundreds of thousands of distinct CDR3 sequences, with about 96% occurring once and the leading ten covering 0.095%. The specimen was CD4+ T cells from PBMCs. These TCRs come from a human donor with multiple sclerosis.

This sequence joins TRBV25-1 and TRBJ2-6; D is ambiguous. Germline CDR1 reads MGHDK; CDR2 reads SYGVNS. V dropped 2 bases and J dropped 0 bases, with 5 bases sitting between them. The CDR3 covers 15 residues. The CDR3 spells CASSERDSGANVLTF. DNA for the CDR3: TGTGCCAGCAGTGAAAGGGACTCTGGGGCCAACGTCCTGACTTTC.

The J gene is TRBJ1-2, the V gene TRBV29-1; 9 bases map to TRBD1. Germline V CDR1 and CDR2: SQVTM, ANQGSEA. The CDR3 sequence is 17 residues long. V lost 3 bases, J lost 1 base, and 12 bases stayed unmatched. The CDR3 bases are TGCAGCGTTGATTTTGTTCCGGGACAGGGAAGTAACTATGGCTACACCTTC. Residues: CSVDFVPGQGSNYGYTF.

The rearrangement uses TRBV24-1 and TRBJ2-1; D possibly corresponds to TRBD1 (6 bases). Trimming removed 11 bases from V and 5 bases from J, with 12 bases in between. Germline V gene lookup returns CDR1 KGHDR and CDR2 SFDVKD. The CDR3 sequence is 12 residues long. The CDR3 region has the DNA TGTGCCATCGAGGACAGCCACAATGAGCAGTTCTTC. It encodes CAIEDSHNEQFF.

This clonotype was counted once. The V call is TRBV20-1, the J call TRBJ2-7; possibly TRBD1 for D (6 bases). V was clipped by 4 bases and J by 6 bases, with 13 bases between them. The CDR3 contains 12 residues. The V gene's germline CDR1 is DFQATT and CDR2 SNEGSKA (reference sequence). CDR3 coding DNA: TGCAGTGCTACTAAGACAGGTGTCGAGCAGTACTTC. Translated: CSATKTGVEQYF.

The chain combines TRBV20-1 with TRBJ2-1; 8 nucleotides line up with TRBD2. The CDR3 sequence is 17 residues long. In germline, CDR1 is DFQATT, CDR2 SNEGSKA (reference sequence). Unmatched junction bases numbered 13, after V lost 0 bases and J lost 6 bases. This CDR3 reads CSARERKAGVGVNEQFF. The CDR3 nucleotides are TGCAGTGCTAGAGAGAGGAAAGCGGGAGTAGGCGTCAATGAGCAGTTCTTC.

V and J are TRBV3-1 and TRBJ2-7, with TRBD2 as a possible D gene (6 bases). Germline V gene sequence: CDR1 LGHDT, CDR2 YNNKEL (reference sequence). V was pared by 4 bases and J by 6 bases, with 13 bases between. The CDR3 consists of 13 residues. The CDR3 here is CASSPLGLPEQYF. CDR3 coding DNA: TGTGCCAGCAGCCCACTAGGACTACCCGAGCAGTACTTC.

V gene TRBV5-6 combines with J gene TRBJ1-1; no definite D call. Germline-derived CDR1 and CDR2 are SGHDT and YYEEEE. V was cut by 4 bases and J by 1 base, with 17 bases left in between. CDR3 length: 16 amino acids. The CDR3 spells CASSPGTRRGNTEAFF. In DNA form, the CDR3 reads TGTGCCAGCAGCCCGGGCACTCGTCGCGGGAACACTGAAGCTTTCTTT.

The chain couples TRBV7-9 to TRBJ1-5; 7 bases fit TRBD1. The J segment lost 8 bases and the V segment lost 1 base, leaving 5 bases of the junction unmatched. This CDR3 has 14 amino acids. CDR1 is SEHNR, CDR2 FQNEAQ, per germline (reference sequence). CDR3 protein: CASSLGQGLEPQHF. In DNA form, the CDR3 reads TGTGCCAGCAGCTTAGGACAGGGTTTGGAGCCCCAGCATTTT.

V usage is TRBV20-1 and J usage is TRBJ2-7; the match to TRBD2 covers 8 bases. The length of the CDR3 is 13 residues. Trimming at V came to 6 bases and at J to 2 bases, leaving 6 bases not matched to a gene. Germline V gene lookup returns CDR1 DFQATT and CDR2 SNEGSKA (reference sequence). CDR3 sequence reads: CSALTSATYEQYF. In DNA form, the CDR3 reads TGCAGTGCGCTGACTAGCGCAACCTACGAGCAGTACTTC.

The rearrangement links TRBV20-1 to TRBJ2-5, with 9 positions matching TRBD2. Germline V gene data show CDR1 as DFQATT and CDR2 as SNEGSKA (reference sequence). V gave up 3 bases and J gave up 12 bases; unmatched junction bases: 11. The CDR3 consists of 13 residues. CDR3 sequence: CSARVTSGPFKYF. CDR3 in DNA: TGCAGTGCTAGGGTCACTAGCGGGCCATTCAAGTACTTC.

V usage is TRBV29-1 and J usage is TRBJ2-1; 8 bases fit TRBD1. Germline loops: CDR1 SQVTM, CDR2 ANQGSEA. V lost 6 bases, J lost 15 bases, and 10 bases stayed unmatched. The CDR3 totals 11 residues. CDR3: CSVNSQDRVFF. CDR3 DNA sequence: TGCAGCGTCAACTCCCAGGACAGGGTGTTCTTC.

The chain has TRBV12-5 and TRBJ2-5, with D perhaps matching TRBD2 (6 bases). Between the trimmed V and J ends, which lost 3 bases and 5 bases, there was a span of 19 bases. The germline V gene encodes CDR1 LGHNT and CDR2 FRNRAP. The CDR3 length is 16 residues. The CDR3 sequence: CASGLSSAGGSETQYF. DNA of the CDR3: TGTGCTAGTGGTTTATCTTCCGCCGGGGGAAGTGAGACCCAGTACTTC.